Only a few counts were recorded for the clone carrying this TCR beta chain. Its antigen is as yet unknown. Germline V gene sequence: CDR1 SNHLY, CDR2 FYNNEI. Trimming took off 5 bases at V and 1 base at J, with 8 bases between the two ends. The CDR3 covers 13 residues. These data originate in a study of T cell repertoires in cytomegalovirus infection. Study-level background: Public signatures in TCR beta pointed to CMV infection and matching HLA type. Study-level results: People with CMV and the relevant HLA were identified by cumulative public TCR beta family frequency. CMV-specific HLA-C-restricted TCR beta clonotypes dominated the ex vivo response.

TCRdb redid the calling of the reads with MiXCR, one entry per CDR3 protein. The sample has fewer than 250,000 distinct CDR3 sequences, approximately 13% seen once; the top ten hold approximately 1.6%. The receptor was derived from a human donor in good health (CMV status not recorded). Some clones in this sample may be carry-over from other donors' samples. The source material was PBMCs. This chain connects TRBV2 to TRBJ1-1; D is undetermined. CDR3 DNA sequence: TGTGCCAGCAGTATCGACGGGAACACTGAAGCTTTCTTT. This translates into CASSIDGNTEAFF.